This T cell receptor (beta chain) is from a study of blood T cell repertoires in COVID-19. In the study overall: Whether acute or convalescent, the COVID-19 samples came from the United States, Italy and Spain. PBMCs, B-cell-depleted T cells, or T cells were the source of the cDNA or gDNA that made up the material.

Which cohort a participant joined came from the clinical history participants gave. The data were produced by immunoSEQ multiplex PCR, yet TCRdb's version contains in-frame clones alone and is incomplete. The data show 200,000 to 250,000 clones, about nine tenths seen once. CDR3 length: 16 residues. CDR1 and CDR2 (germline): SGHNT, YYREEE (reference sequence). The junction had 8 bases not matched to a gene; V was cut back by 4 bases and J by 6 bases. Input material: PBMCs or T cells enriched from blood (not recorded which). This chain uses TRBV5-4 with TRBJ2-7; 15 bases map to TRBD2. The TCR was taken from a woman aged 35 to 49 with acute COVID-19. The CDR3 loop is CASSPGLAGGLREQYF. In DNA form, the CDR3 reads TGTGCCAGCAGCCCGGGACTAGCGGGGGGTCTACGCGAGCAGTACTTC.